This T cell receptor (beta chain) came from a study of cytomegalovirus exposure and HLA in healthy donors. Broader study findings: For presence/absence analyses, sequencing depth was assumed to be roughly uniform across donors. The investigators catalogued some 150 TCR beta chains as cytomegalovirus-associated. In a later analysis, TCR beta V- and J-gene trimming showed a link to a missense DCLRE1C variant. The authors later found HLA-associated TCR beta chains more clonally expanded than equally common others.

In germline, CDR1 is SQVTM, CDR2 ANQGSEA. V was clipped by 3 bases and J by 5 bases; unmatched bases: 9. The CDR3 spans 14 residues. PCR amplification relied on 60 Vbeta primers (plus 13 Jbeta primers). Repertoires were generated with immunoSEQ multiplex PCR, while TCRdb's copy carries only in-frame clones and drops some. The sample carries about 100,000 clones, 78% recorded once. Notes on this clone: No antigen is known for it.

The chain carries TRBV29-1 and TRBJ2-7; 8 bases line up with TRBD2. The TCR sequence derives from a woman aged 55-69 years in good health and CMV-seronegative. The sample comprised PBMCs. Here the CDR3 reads CSVELREGLNEQYF. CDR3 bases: TGCAGCGTTGAGCTCCGGGAGGGCCTCAACGAGCAGTACTTC.